This section outlines one TCR beta chain sequence together with its context. The target antigen is unknown. Deletions cut 5 bases from V and 0 bases from J, with 17 bases between. CDR1 is SGHVT and CDR2 is SQSDAQ in the germline V gene. CDR3 length: 17 residues. The record originates from a study of tumour-infiltrating T cells in Burkitt lymphoma. Study in general: This cohort included all epidemiological subtypes of Burkitt lymphoma.

Some clones are missing from TCRdb's copy, which holds only in-frame ones; the method was immunoSEQ multiplex PCR. The table records some 1,300 clones, 10% to 15% of them present only once. Overall study results and limits: Several public clonotypes were shared across many Burkitt lymphoma patients.

The chain couples TRBV7-4 to TRBJ1-5; D might be TRBD1 (5 bases). Specimen: tumor tissue. The clonotype comes from a human donor with Burkitt lymphoma. In nucleotides, the CDR3 is TGTGCCAGCAGCCAGATACCTTACAGGAGTAGCAATCAGCCCCAGCATTTT. This codes for CASSQIPYRSSNQPQHF. The whole variable domain, filled in from reference TRBV7-4 and TRBJ1-5, reads GAGVSQSPRYKVAKRGRDVALRCDSISGHVTLYWYRQTLGQGSEVLTYSQSDAQRDKSGRPSGRFSAERPERSVSTLKIQRTEQGDSAVYLCASSQIPYRSSNQPQHFGDGTRLSIL.